One sample yielded the 27 T cell receptor beta chains listed below, sequenced in a study of PD-1 blockade in classical Hodgkin lymphoma. Autologous stem cell transplantation was followed by relapse in every patient, and brentuximab vedotin exposure varied. Assay: immunoSEQ multiplex PCR; the TCRdb copy retains only in-frame clones and omits some. The sample has around 20,000 clones, about nine tenths seen once. The sample consisted of peripheral blood mononuclear cells (PBMCs), taken before the second cycle of nivolumab. These receptors came from a human donor with classical Hodgkin lymphoma.

The V gene is TRBV4-3, the J gene TRBJ2-7; the D is unclear. The V gene's germline CDR1 is LGHNA and CDR2 YSLEER. CDR3 length: 15 amino acids. Deletions cut 0 bases from V and 6 bases from J, with 15 bases between. The CDR3 loop is CASSQDFPDSGEQYF. The CDR3 nucleotides read TGCGCCAGCAGCCAAGATTTCCCCGATTCCGGCGAGCAGTACTTC.

The chain joins TRBV7-9 to TRBJ2-5, with 8 positions matching TRBD1. The CDR3 is 14 amino acids. V trimming: 4 bases; J trimming: 0 bases; junction bases outside the gene matches: 1. Germline V gives CDR1 SEHNR, CDR2 FQNEAQ (reference sequence). Here the CDR3 reads CASSWDRYQETQYF. The CDR3 nucleotides read TGTGCCAGCAGCTGGGACAGGTACCAAGAGACCCAGTACTTC.

The J gene is TRBJ2-1, the V gene TRBV7-9; D uncertain. The CDR3 length is 15 residues. Per germline, CDR1 SEHNR and CDR2 FQNEAQ (reference sequence). V was pared by 0 bases and J by 5 bases, with 11 bases between. The CDR3 is CASSLARLLDNEQFF. DNA of the CDR3: TGTGCCAGCAGCTTAGCGCGACTTCTGGACAATGAGCAGTTCTTC.

The V gene is TRBV10-3, the J gene TRBJ2-7; TRBD2 matches 11 bases. The V segment lost 7 bases and the J segment 7 bases; nucleotides outside the gene matches: 18. The V gene's germline CDR1 is ENHRY and CDR2 SYGVKD. The length of the CDR3 is 17 residues. The DNA for the CDR3 is TGTGCCATCACTCCGACCATCCTAGCGGGGGGACCGGGGGAGCAGTACTTC. Translation: CAITPTILAGGPGEQYF.

This chain uses TRBV7-3 with TRBJ2-2, with D unclear. Looked up from germline, CDR1 is SGHTA and CDR2 is FQGTGA. Trimming took 2 bases from V and 7 from J, leaving 8 bases between them. The length of the CDR3 is 13 residues. In DNA form, the CDR3 reads TGTGCCAGCAGCTTATCGTTGGGCGGGGAGCTGTTTTTT. Translating gives CASSLSLGGELFF.

The chain recombines TRBV4-3 with TRBJ1-2, with unresolved D. The germline CDR1 and CDR2 sequences are LGHNA and YSLEER. This CDR3 region has 16 residues. Trimming removed 1 base at V and 3 bases at J, with 15 bases between. The CDR3 region is CASSQGVKWADYGYTF. DNA for the CDR3: TGCGCCAGCAGCCAAGGTGTCAAATGGGCGGACTATGGCTACACCTTC.

This clone was seen a few times. The rearrangement links TRBV5-1 to TRBJ1-6, with 9 bases matching TRBD1. This CDR3 has 15 residues. The junction had 5 bases not matched to a gene; V was cut back by 1 base and J by 9 bases. Germline-derived CDR1 and CDR2 are SGHRS and YFSETQ. CDR3 region: CASSLKGQGTSPLHF. As DNA, the CDR3 is TGCGCCAGCAGCTTGAAAGGACAGGGGACTTCACCCCTCCACTTT.

The CDR3 nucleotides read TGTGCCAGCAGTGAACGGACAGGGGTTGATCAGCCCCAGCATTTT. It yields the protein CASSERTGVDQPQHF. The chain carries TRBV2 and TRBJ1-5; TRBD1 aligns across 9 bases. The V and J ends lost 2 bases and 5 bases, in that order; junction bases with no gene match: 4. The CDR3 extends over 15 amino acids. The germline gives CDR1 SNHLY, CDR2 FYNNEI.

The chain carries TRBV7-4 and TRBJ1-2; no reliable D call. The V end lost 5 bases, the J end lost 8 bases, and 12 bases lay between the germline ends. Germline CDR1 is SGHVT and CDR2 is SQSDAQ. The CDR3 covers 12 residues. The CDR3 sequence is CASSLDSEGYTF. In DNA, the CDR3 is TGTGCCAGCAGCCTAGATAGCGAGGGCTACACCTTC.

This clone was seen a few times. The chain has TRBV2 and TRBJ2-5; D gene ambiguous. V lost 4 bases and J lost 3, with 3 bases in between. This CDR3 has 11 residues. CDR1 and CDR2 (germline): SNHLY, FYNNEI. CDR3 residues: CASSGKETQYF. The CDR3 bases are TGTGCCAGCAGTGGAAAAGAGACCCAGTACTTC.

This clone has only one observation. The rearrangement uses TRBV7-9 and TRBJ2-1; D not resolved. V was trimmed by 1 base and J by 10 bases, leaving 5 bases between them. This CDR3 is 11 amino acids long. CDR1 is SEHNR, CDR2 FQNEAQ, per germline (reference sequence). The CDR3: CASSLEQEQFF. CDR3 sequence (DNA): TGTGCCAGCAGCTTAGAGCAGGAGCAGTTCTTC.

The V gene is TRBV5-1, the J gene TRBJ1-3, with no clear D. From germline, CDR1 is SGHRS and CDR2 YFSETQ. There are 14 residues in the CDR3. Trimming removed 0 bases from V and 0 bases from J, with 4 bases in between. The DNA of the CDR3 is TGCGCCAGCAGCTTGGCATACTCTGGAAACACCATATATTTT. The encoded protein is CASSLAYSGNTIYF. The full variable domain, completed using reference TRBV5-1 and TRBJ1-3, is KAGVTQTPRYLIKTRGQQVTLSCSPISGHRSVSWYQQTPGQGLQFLFEYFSETQRNKGNFPGRFSGRQFSNSRSEMNVSTLELGDSALYLCASSLAYSGNTIYFGEGSWLTVV.

Only one count was recorded for this clone. V is TRBV6-6 and J is TRBJ1-6; no definite D call. The germline V gene has CDR1 MNHNY and CDR2 SVGAGI (reference sequence). The length of the CDR3 is 13 residues. Trimming left V 2 bases short and J 8 bases short, with 7 bases between. The CDR3 spells CASSYETHSPLHF. The DNA of the CDR3 is TGTGCCAGCAGTTACGAGACTCATTCACCCCTCCACTTT.

This clone has more than one count but fewer than ten. V is TRBV29-1 and J is TRBJ1-1; no clear D gene. V was shortened by 4 bases and J by 6 bases, with 12 bases between the two germline ends. Germline-derived CDR1 and CDR2 are SQVTM and ANQGSEA. The CDR3 covers 12 residues. CDR3 bases: TGCAGCGTTGGATGGGCCGCAGCTGAAGCTTTCTTT. This translates into CSVGWAAAEAFF. The full variable domain, rest sourced from reference TRBV29-1 and TRBJ1-1, is SAVISQKPSRDICQRGTSLTIQCQVDSQVTMMFWYRQQPGQSLTLIATANQGSEATYESGFVIDKFPISRPNLTFSTLTVSNMSPEDSSIYLCSVGWAAAEAFFGQGTRLTVV.

The chain recombines TRBV5-1 with TRBJ2-5; D tentatively fits TRBD1 or TRBD2 (6 bases each). Germline V gene data show CDR1 as SGHRS and CDR2 as YFSETQ. CDR3 length: 14 amino acids. Trimming left V 0 bases short and J 5 bases short, with 11 bases between. The CDR3 region is CASSLAGAGETQYF. The CDR3 DNA is TGCGCCAGCAGCTTGGCGGGGGCGGGGGAGACCCAGTACTTC.

This clone occurred once. J is TRBJ1-6 and V is TRBV7-9; TRBD1 might be the D (5 bases). The CDR3 is 13 amino acids. With 7 bases removed from V and 10 bases from J, the gap between germline ends came to 14 bases. Germline CDR1 is SEHNR and CDR2 is FQNEAQ (reference sequence). CDR3 loop: CASNDRAGSPLHF. The CDR3 DNA reads as TGTGCCAGCAACGACAGAGCCGGGTCACCCCTCCACTTT. Together with reference TRBV7-9 and TRBJ1-6, the CDR3 gives the full variable domain: DTGVSQNPRHKITKRGQNVTFRCDPISEHNRLYWYRQTLGQGPEFLTYFQNEAQLEKSRLLSDRFSAERPKGSFSTLEIQRTEQGDSAMYLCASNDRAGSPLHFGNGTRLTVT.

This chain connects TRBV6-1 to TRBJ1-1; 10 positions agree with TRBD1. V trimming: 1 base; J trimming: 4 bases; junction bases outside the gene matches: 0. The germline CDR1 and CDR2 sequences are MNHNS and SASEGT. CDR3 length equals 14 residues. This chain's CDR3 is CASSEGTGGTEAFF. The CDR3 DNA reads TGTGCCAGCAGTGAAGGGACAGGGGGCACTGAAGCTTTCTTT.

J is TRBJ1-4 and V is TRBV27; 7 bases line up with TRBD1. The CDR3 is 13 residues long. J gave up 4 bases and V 10 bases, and 6 bases lay outside the gene matches. In germline, CDR1 is MNHEY, CDR2 SMNVEV (reference sequence). The CDR3 region has the DNA TGTGCCACCGGGGACAGATATAATGAAAAACTGTTTTTT. Its protein product is CATGDRYNEKLFF.

V is TRBV9 and J is TRBJ1-3, with 7 bases fitting TRBD1. The J segment lost 0 bases and the V segment lost 0 bases, leaving 3 bases of the junction unmatched. The CDR3 spans 16 residues. Germline V gene sequence: CDR1 SGDLS, CDR2 YYNGEE. CDR3: CASSVGGQSSGNTIYF. The DNA of the CDR3 is TGTGCCAGCAGCGTAGGGGGACAGTCCTCTGGAAACACCATATATTTT. Full variable domain (outside the CDR3, taken from reference TRBV9 and TRBJ1-3): DSGVTQTPKHLITATGQRVTLRCSPRSGDLSVYWYQQSLDQGLQFLIQYYNGEERAKGNILERFSAQQFPDLHSELNLSSLELGDSALYFCASSVGGQSSGNTIYFGEGSWLTVV.

V gene TRBV7-9 combines with J gene TRBJ2-5; 8 nucleotides match TRBD2. The CDR3 runs 15 residues. Germline CDR1 reads SEHNR; CDR2 reads FQNEAQ (reference sequence). J lost 3 bases, V lost 6 bases, and 9 bases had no gene match. In DNA form, the CDR3 reads TGTGCCAGCAGTTTCCGCGGGGGGCTGGAAGAGACCCAGTACTTC. It encodes CASSFRGGLEETQYF.

V and J are TRBV25-1 and TRBJ1-1, with D possibly being TRBD1 (6 bases). The germline gives CDR1 MGHDK, CDR2 SYGVNS. The CDR3 has 15 amino acids. The ends were cut back, 1 base at V and 4 bases at J, with 13 bases in the middle. CDR3 loop: CASSESGTGLTEAFF. The CDR3 region has the DNA TGTGCCAGCAGTGAATCGGGCACAGGGCTCACTGAAGCTTTCTTT.

The rearrangement joins TRBV7-9 to TRBJ2-3; 9 bases map to TRBD2. Unmatched junction bases numbered 6, after V lost 3 bases and J lost 2 bases. This CDR3 region has 16 residues. From germline, CDR1 is SEHNR and CDR2 FQNEAQ (reference sequence). This CDR3 is CASSFGAGGITDTQYF. The CDR3 nucleotides are TGTGCCAGCAGCTTCGGAGCGGGGGGTATCACAGATACGCAGTATTTT.

CDR3 coding DNA: TGTGCCAGCAGCCGATTTGCAGGGGTCGAGCAGTACTTC. Its protein is CASSRFAGVEQYF. The V gene is TRBV14, the J gene TRBJ2-7; tentatively, D is TRBD1 (6 bases). V was trimmed by 4 bases and J by 6 bases, leaving 13 bases between them. This CDR3 contains 13 residues. In germline, CDR1 is SGHDN, CDR2 FVKESK.

V and J are TRBV9 and TRBJ2-7; D is possibly TRBD1 or TRBD2 (6 bases each). Germline V CDR1 and CDR2: SGDLS, YYNGEE. V was trimmed by 3 bases and J by 3 bases, leaving 16 bases between them. This CDR3 has 15 amino acids. This CDR3 is CASSAGADGYYEQYF. The DNA of the CDR3 is TGTGCCAGCAGCGCGGGGGCGGACGGATACTACGAGCAGTACTTC. Using reference TRBV9 and TRBJ2-7 for the parts outside the CDR3, the full variable domain is DSGVTQTPKHLITATGQRVTLRCSPRSGDLSVYWYQQSLDQGLQFLIQYYNGEERAKGNILERFSAQQFPDLHSELNLSSLELGDSALYFCASSAGADGYYEQYFGPGTRLTVT.

The rearrangement joins TRBV6-6 to TRBJ2-7, with D perhaps matching TRBD1 or TRBD2 (5 bases each). Germline CDR1 reads MNHNY; CDR2 reads SVGAGI (reference sequence). The V end lost 7 bases, the J end lost 3 bases, and 13 bases lay between the germline ends. The CDR3 totals 13 residues. For the CDR3, the DNA is TGTGCCAGCACGAGGGACGGCTACTACGAGCAGTACTTC. Translation gives CASTRDGYYEQYF.

The rearrangement uses TRBV7-8 and TRBJ1-1; 10 positions agree with TRBD1. Germline V gives CDR1 SGHVS, CDR2 FQNEAQ. CDR3 length: 15 amino acids. V was pared by 3 bases and J by 5 bases, with 6 bases of the junction left unmatched. The CDR3 sequence: CASSLVGTGATEAFF. The CDR3 region has the DNA TGTGCCAGCAGCTTGGTGGGGACAGGGGCTACTGAAGCTTTCTTT.

This clone was seen only a few times. This chain uses TRBV6-6 with TRBJ1-5; possible D gene TRBD1, 5 bases. The germline gives CDR1 MNHNY, CDR2 SVGAGI (reference sequence). Trimming took off 4 bases at V and 6 bases at J, with 16 bases between the two ends. This CDR3 is built from 15 residues. CDR3 sequence (DNA): TGTGCCAGCAGTTCGGGCCCCCCAGGGATTCAGCCCCAGCATTTT. As protein: CASSSGPPGIQPQHF.